The 12 T cell receptor beta chains given below trace back to one sample, sequenced in a study of blood T cell repertoires in COVID-19 (dated by TCRdb to the early 2020s). Library construction relied on the immunoSEQ multiplex PCR assay. The source is immuneACCESS, and TCRdb retained only in-frame sequences with V and J called. Part of the clones is not carried over; for the studies checked, unresolved V genes explain less than half of this, and the remainder is unexplained. The sample table lists some 83,000 clones, 84% of them with a count of one. The top ten clonotypes cover roughly 4% of the sample. The sequencing sample was made of peripheral blood. These receptors originate from a man between 50 and 59 years old with acute or convalescent COVID-19.

The rearrangement uses TRBV19 and TRBJ1-5; D not certain. Per the germline V gene, CDR1 is LNHDA and CDR2 is SQIVND (reference sequence). The germline V and J ends were trimmed by 2 bases and 7 bases, with 9 bases remaining between them. The CDR3 contains 13 residues. CDR3 bases: TGTGCCAGTAGTATAAATAGAGCACAGCCCCAGCATTTT. It encodes CASSINRAQPQHF. The variable domain in full, completed from reference TRBV19 and TRBJ1-5, reads DGGITQSPKYLFRKEGQNVTLSCEQNLNHDAMYWYRQDPGQGLRLIYYSQIVNDFQKGDIAEGYSVSREKKESFPLTVTSAQKNPTAFYLCASSINRAQPQHFGDGTRLSIL.

J is TRBJ1-1 and V is TRBV19, with 8 nucleotides matching TRBD1. From germline, CDR1 is LNHDA and CDR2 SQIVND (reference sequence). CDR3 length: 15 amino acids. V lost 3 bases and J lost 5; bases outside the gene matches: 8. In DNA, the CDR3 is TGTGCCAGTAGTATTTCCGGGACAGGTCGAACTGAAGCTTTCTTT. Translation gives CASSISGTGRTEAFF.

This clone appeared a few times. CDR3 DNA: TGTGCCAGCAGCCATCAGGCGCAAGGCTACACCTTC. It specifies CASSHQAQGYTF. This chain links TRBV6-2 or TRBV6-3 with TRBJ1-2, with D unresolved. There are 12 residues in the CDR3. Germline CDR1 MNHEY, CDR2 SVGEGT. Trimming left V 6 bases short and J 8 bases short, with 13 bases between.

This clone was observed many times. The gene calls are TRBV7-2 and TRBJ1-2; D gene unclear. V gave up 5 bases and J gave up 5 bases, with 12 bases separating them. CDR1 is SGHTA, CDR2 FQGNSA, per germline. The CDR3 spans 13 residues. CDR3 bases: TGTGCCAGCAGCCGAACCGGTGCGTATGGCTACACCTTC. Its protein product is CASSRTGAYGYTF.

The chain has TRBV28 and TRBJ2-6; 7 nucleotides match TRBD2. CDR1 and CDR2 from the germline V gene are MDHEN and SYDVKM. The CDR3 covers 16 residues. The V and J ends lost 6 bases and 0 bases, in that order; junction bases with no gene match: 5. Written as DNA, the CDR3 is TGTGCCAGCAGCCCCGGGGGGAACTCTGGGGCCAACGTCCTGACTTTC. Protein sequence: CASSPGGNSGANVLTF.

The chain couples TRBV14 to TRBJ1-1; D gene unclear. The CDR3 covers 11 residues. Germline V gives CDR1 SGHDN, CDR2 FVKESK. Trimming stripped 1 base from V and 7 bases from J, with 4 bases between. CDR3 nucleotides: TGTGCCAGCAGCCAAGTTAATGAAGCTTTCTTT. This codes for CASSQVNEAFF.

In its sample, this clone was seen a few times. Written as DNA, the CDR3 is TGTGCCAGCAGCTCGTCCGGGACAGTCCCCTACGAGCAGTACTTC. This gives the protein CASSSSGTVPYEQYF. V usage is TRBV7-6 and J usage is TRBJ2-7; 7 nucleotides match TRBD1. With 4 bases clipped from V and 2 bases from J, the junction kept 8 bases outside the gene matches. The CDR3 covers 15 residues. The germline V gene has CDR1 SGHVS and CDR2 FNYEAQ. Based on the CDR3 plus reference TRBV7-6 and TRBJ2-7, the full variable domain is GAGVSQSPRYKVTKRGQDVALRCDPISGHVSLYWYRQALGQGPEFLTYFNYEAQQDKSGLPNDRFSAERPEGSISTLTIQRTEQRDSAMYRCASSSSGTVPYEQYFGPGTRLTVT.

The chain combines TRBV7-9 with TRBJ1-1; 7 nucleotides align to TRBD1. The CDR3 has 15 residues. Germline V gene data show CDR1 as SEHNR and CDR2 as FQNEAQ (reference sequence). The ends lost 3 bases at V and 0 bases at J; junction bases unmatched: 4. CDR3 DNA sequence: TGTGCCAGCAGCTTCTTGACAGGGTTGAACACTGAAGCTTTCTTT. Translated: CASSFLTGLNTEAFF. The entire variable domain, with the rest obtained from reference TRBV7-9 and TRBJ1-1, is as follows: DTGVSQNPRHKITKRGQNVTFRCDPISEHNRLYWYRQTLGQGPEFLTYFQNEAQLEKSRLLSDRFSAERPKGSFSTLEIQRTEQGDSAMYLCASSFLTGLNTEAFFGQGTRLTVV.

The CDR3 region is CASSPRGGRQTQYF. The CDR3 DNA sequence: TGTGCCAGCAGTCCCCGGGGGGGCCGGCAGACCCAGTACTTC. The rearrangement links TRBV6-2 or TRBV6-3 to TRBJ2-5; TRBD2 matches at 8 bases. Trimming took 5 bases from V and 6 from J; bases not matched to a gene: 8. Germline V lookup: CDR1 MNHEY, CDR2 SVGEGT. This CDR3 contains 14 residues.

The V call is TRBV6-6, the J call TRBJ1-4, with D unresolved. This CDR3 is 16 amino acids long. CDR1 and CDR2 (germline): MNHNY, SVGAGI (reference sequence). V was pared by 5 bases and J by 5 bases, with 18 bases between. In nucleotides, the CDR3 is TGTGCCAGCAGTCGAAGATCGCAGATATCGAATGAAAAACTGTTTTTT. Translating gives CASSRRSQISNEKLFF.

The rearrangement joins TRBV6-4 to TRBJ2-1; D is uncertain. Trimming removed 0 bases at V and 1 base at J, with 16 bases between. Germline loops: CDR1 MRHNA, CDR2 SNTAGT. This CDR3 has 18 residues. The CDR3 loop reads CASSDSLGLGMSYNEQFF. CDR3 coding DNA: TGTGCCAGCAGTGACTCCTTAGGTCTAGGTATGTCCTACAATGAGCAGTTCTTC.

This chain uses TRBV6-2 or TRBV6-3 with TRBJ1-6; no reliable D call. Germline assignment: CDR1 MNHEY and CDR2 SVGEGT. The CDR3 is 15 amino acids. Trimming took off 2 bases at V and 7 bases at J, with 12 bases between the two ends. CDR3 DNA: TGTGCCAGCAGTTACGCATGGAGTGGAAATTCACCCCTCCACTTT. Translated: CASSYAWSGNSPLHF.